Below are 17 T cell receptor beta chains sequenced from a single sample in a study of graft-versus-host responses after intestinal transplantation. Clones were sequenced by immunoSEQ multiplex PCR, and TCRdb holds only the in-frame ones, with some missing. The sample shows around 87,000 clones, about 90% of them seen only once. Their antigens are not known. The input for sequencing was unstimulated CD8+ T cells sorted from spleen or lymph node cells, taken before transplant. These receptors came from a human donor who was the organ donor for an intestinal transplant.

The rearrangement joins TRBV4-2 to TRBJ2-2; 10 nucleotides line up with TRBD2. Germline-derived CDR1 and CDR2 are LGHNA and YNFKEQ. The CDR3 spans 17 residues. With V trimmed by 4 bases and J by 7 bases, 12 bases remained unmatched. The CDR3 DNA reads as TGTGCCAGCAGCCGGAGCGGGGGGGCTCGTGTAGACGGGGAGCTGTTTTTT. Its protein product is CASSRSGGARVDGELFF.

The CDR3 region has the DNA TGTGCCAGCAGTAGCGGGGGCTCCTACAATGAGCAGTTCTTC. This sequence encodes CASSSGGSYNEQFF. V is TRBV6-6 and J is TRBJ2-1, with 8 positions matching TRBD2. Germline values: CDR1 MNHNY, CDR2 SVGAGI (reference sequence). This CDR3 region has 14 residues. V gave up 5 bases and J gave up 0 bases; unmatched junction bases: 0.

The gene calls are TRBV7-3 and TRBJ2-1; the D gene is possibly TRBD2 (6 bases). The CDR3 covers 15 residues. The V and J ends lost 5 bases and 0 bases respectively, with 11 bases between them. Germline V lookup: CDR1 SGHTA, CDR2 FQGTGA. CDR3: CASSPGGSSYNEQFF. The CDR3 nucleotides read TGTGCCAGCAGCCCCGGGGGAAGCTCCTACAATGAGCAGTTCTTC. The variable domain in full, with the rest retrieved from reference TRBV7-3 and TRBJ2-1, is GAGVSQTPSNKVTEKGKYVELRCDPISGHTALYWYRQSLGQGPEFLIYFQGTGAADDSGLPNDRFFAVRPEGSVSTLKIQRTERGDSAVYLCASSPGGSSYNEQFFGPGTRLTVL.

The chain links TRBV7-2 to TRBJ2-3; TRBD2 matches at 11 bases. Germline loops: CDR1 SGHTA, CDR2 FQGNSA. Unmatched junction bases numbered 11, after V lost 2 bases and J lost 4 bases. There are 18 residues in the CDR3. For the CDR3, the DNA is TGTGCCAGCAGCTTAAGATCTAGCGGGGGGTGGAGGGCAGATACGCAGTATTTT. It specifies CASSLRSSGGWRADTQYF.

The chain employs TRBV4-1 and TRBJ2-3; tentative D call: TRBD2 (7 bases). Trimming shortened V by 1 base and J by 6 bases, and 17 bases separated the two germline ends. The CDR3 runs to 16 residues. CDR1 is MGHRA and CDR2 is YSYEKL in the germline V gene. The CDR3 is CASSQGGGGRPDTQYF. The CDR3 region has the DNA TGCGCCAGCAGCCAAGGAGGGGGGGGGCGACCGGATACGCAGTATTTT.

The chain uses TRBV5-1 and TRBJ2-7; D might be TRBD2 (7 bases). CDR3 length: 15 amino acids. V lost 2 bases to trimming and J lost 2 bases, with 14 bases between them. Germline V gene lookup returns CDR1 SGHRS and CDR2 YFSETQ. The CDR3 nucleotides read TGCGCCAGCAGCTTCGGTGAGGGGGGGACCTACGAGCAGTACTTC. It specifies CASSFGEGGTYEQYF.

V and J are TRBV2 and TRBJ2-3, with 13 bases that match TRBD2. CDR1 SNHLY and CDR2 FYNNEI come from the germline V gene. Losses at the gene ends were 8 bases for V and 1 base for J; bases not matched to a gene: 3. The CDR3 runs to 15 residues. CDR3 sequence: CASQGTSGGTDTQYF. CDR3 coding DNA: TGTGCCAGCCAAGGGACTAGCGGGGGCACAGATACGCAGTATTTT. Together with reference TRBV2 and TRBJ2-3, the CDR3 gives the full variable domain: EPEVTQTPSHQVTQMGQEVILRCVPISNHLYFYWYRQILGQKVEFLVSFYNNEISEKSEIFDDQFSVERPDGSNFTLKIRSTKLEDSAMYFCASQGTSGGTDTQYFGPGTRLTVL.

CDR3 residues: CASSLVSVNEQYF. CDR3 sequence (DNA): TGTGCCAGCAGCTTAGTGTCGGTGAACGAGCAGTACTTC. The chain joins TRBV11-2 to TRBJ2-7; no clear D gene. The germline CDR1 and CDR2 sequences are SGHAT and FQNNGV. CDR3 length equals 13 residues. Trimming removed 1 base at V and 5 bases at J, with 9 bases between.

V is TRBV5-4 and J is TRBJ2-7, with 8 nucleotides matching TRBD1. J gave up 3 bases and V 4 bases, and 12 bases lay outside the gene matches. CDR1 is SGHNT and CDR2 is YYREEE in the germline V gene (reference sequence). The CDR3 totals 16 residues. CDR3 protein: CASSDAGGGHYYEQYF. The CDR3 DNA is TGTGCCAGCAGCGACGCAGGGGGCGGACATTACTACGAGCAGTACTTC.

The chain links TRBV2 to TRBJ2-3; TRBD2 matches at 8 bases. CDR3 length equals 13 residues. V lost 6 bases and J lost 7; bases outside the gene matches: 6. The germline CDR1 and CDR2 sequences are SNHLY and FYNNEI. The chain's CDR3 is CASRGLVVNTQYF. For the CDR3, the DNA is TGTGCCAGCAGGGGACTAGTGGTGAATACGCAGTATTTT. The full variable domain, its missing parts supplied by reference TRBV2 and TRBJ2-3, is EPEVTQTPSHQVTQMGQEVILRCVPISNHLYFYWYRQILGQKVEFLVSFYNNEISEKSEIFDDQFSVERPDGSNFTLKIRSTKLEDSAMYFCASRGLVVNTQYFGPGTRLTVL.

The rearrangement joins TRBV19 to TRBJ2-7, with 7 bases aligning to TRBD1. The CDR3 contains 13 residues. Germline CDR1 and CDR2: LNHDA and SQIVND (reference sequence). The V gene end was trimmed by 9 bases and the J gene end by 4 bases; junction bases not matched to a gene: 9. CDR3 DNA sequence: TGTGCCAGGAAGCCCGGGACAGAATACGAGCAGTACTTC. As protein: CARKPGTEYEQYF.

CDR3 sequence (DNA): TGTGCCAGCAGCTTAGATCCTACGACAGGGAGGTTAAGCAATGAGCAGTTCTTC. This gives the protein CASSLDPTTGRLSNEQFF. The chain uses TRBV11-2 and TRBJ2-1, with D maybe TRBD1 (7 bases). The germline V gene encodes CDR1 SGHAT and CDR2 FQNNGV. The CDR3 runs to 18 residues. Trimming removed 0 bases from V and 6 bases from J, with 21 bases in between.

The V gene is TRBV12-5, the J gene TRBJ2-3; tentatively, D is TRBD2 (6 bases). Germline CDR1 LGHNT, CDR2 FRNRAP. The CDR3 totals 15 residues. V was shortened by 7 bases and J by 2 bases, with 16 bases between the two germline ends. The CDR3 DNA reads TGTGCTAGTGATCACCCCGGGACTTCCACAGATACGCAGTATTTT. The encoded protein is CASDHPGTSTDTQYF. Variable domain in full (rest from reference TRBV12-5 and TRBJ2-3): DARVTQTPRHKVTEMGQEVTMRCQPILGHNTVFWYRQTMMQGLELLAYFRNRAPLDDSGMPKDRFSAEMPDATLATLKIQPSEPRDSAVYFCASDHPGTSTDTQYFGPGTRLTVL.

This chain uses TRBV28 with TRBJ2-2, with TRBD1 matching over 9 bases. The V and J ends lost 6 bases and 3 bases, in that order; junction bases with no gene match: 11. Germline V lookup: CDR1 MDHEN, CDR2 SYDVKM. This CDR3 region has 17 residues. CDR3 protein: CASSFASTGGDTGELFF. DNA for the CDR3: TGTGCCAGCAGCTTTGCCTCGACAGGGGGGGACACCGGGGAGCTGTTTTTT. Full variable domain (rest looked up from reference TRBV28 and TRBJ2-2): DVKVTQSSRYLVKRTGEKVFLECVQDMDHENMFWYRQDPGLGLRLIYFSYDVKMKEKGDIPEGYSVSREKKERFSLILESASTNQTSMYLCASSFASTGGDTGELFFGEGSRLTVL.

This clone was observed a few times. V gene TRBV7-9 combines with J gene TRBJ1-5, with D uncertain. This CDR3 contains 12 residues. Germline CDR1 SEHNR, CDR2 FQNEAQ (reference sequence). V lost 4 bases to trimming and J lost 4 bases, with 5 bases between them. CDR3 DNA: TGTGCCAGCAGCTCGGGGAATCAGCCCCAGCATTTT. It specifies CASSSGNQPQHF.

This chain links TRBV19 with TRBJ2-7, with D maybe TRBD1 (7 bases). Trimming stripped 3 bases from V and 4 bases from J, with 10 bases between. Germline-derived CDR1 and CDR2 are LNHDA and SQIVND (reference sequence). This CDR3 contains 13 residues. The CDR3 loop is CASSIRGEYEQYF. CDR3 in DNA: TGTGCCAGTAGTATCAGGGGGGAGTACGAGCAGTACTTC.

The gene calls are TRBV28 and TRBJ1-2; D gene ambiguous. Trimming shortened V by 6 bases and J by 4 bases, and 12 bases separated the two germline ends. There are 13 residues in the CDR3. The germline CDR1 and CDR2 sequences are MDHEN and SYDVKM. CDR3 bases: TGTGCCAGCAGCTCTCGACGGGTCTATGGCTACACCTTC. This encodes CASSSRRVYGYTF.